This is a list of T cell receptor beta chains from one sample in a study of blood T cells in healthy people across ages. Using its own MiXCR run on the 5' RACE reads, TCRdb lists one record per CDR3 protein. The sample has approximately 780,000 distinct CDR3 sequences; 20% to 30% are singletons. These records were also assigned to another study, of T cells of mothers and their children.

The sequencing input was blood. Source of these receptors: a boy between 10 and 17 years old in good health. CDR3s include the opening cysteine and the closing phenylalanine or tryptophan. The order of the fields is J gene, D gene, V gene, clone size, CDR3 protein, CDR3 DNA. A D gene is named only where the DNA matches it firmly. Clone size is not always given. Where it is, it says once, few, many or a class for expanded clones.

J: TRBJ2-2; D: .; V: TRBV7-3; size: .; CDR3: CASSLTGPGTGELFF; DNA: TGTGCCAGCAGCTTAACAGGGCCAGGGACCGGGGAGCTGTTTTTT
J: TRBJ1-1; D: .; V: TRBV6-5; size: few; CDR3: CASSYLGQEDREAFF; DNA: TGTGCCAGCAGTTACCTGGGACAAGAAGACCGTGAAGCTTTCTTT
J: TRBJ1-4; D: .; V: TRBV5-1; size: .; CDR3: CASSFSGFNEKLFF; DNA: TGCGCCAGCAGCTTTTCCGGGTTTAATGAAAAACTGTTTTTT
J: TRBJ1-2; D: .; V: TRBV3-1; size: .; CDR3: CASSQGPGGYGYTF; DNA: TGTGCCAGCAGCCAAGGCCCCGGCGGCTATGGCTACACCTTC
J: TRBJ1-1; D: .; V: TRBV20-1; size: few; CDR3: CSARGSGIWGIRDTEAFF; DNA: TGCAGTGCTAGGGGGTCGGGGATTTGGGGAATTCGGGACACTGAAGCTTTCTTT
J: TRBJ1-5; D: .; V: TRBV7-2; size: few; CDR3: CASSFIAYSNQPQHF; DNA: TGTGCCAGCAGCTTCATTGCATATAGCAATCAGCCCCAGCATTTT
J: TRBJ2-3; D: TRBD1; V: TRBV24-1; size: many; CDR3: CATSDPPQGAKIRTDTQYF; DNA: TGTGCCACCAGTGATCCACCACAGGGGGCGAAAATTCGCACAGATACGCAGTATTTT
J: TRBJ2-1; D: .; V: TRBV11-1; size: few; CDR3: CASSLRIAQHNEQFF; DNA: TGTGCCAGCAGCCTACGGATAGCACAGCACAATGAGCAGTTCTTC
J: TRBJ2-5; D: .; V: TRBV5-1; size: few; CDR3: CASSLEAGPFYEQCF; DNA: TGCGCCAGCAGCTTGGAGGCGGGACCGTTCTACGAGCAGTGCTTC
J: TRBJ2-7; D: .; V: TRBV7-9; size: few; CDR3: CASTPSTGGDLGEQYF; DNA: TGTGCCAGCACCCCGTCGACAGGCGGGGATTTGGGTGAGCAGTACTTC
J: TRBJ2-1; D: TRBD2; V: TRBV3-1; size: few; CDR3: CASSRVVAGGLINEQFF; DNA: TGTGCCAGCAGCCGAGTGGTAGCGGGGGGCCTTATCAATGAGCAGTTCTTC
J: TRBJ1-5; D: .; V: TRBV15; size: few; CDR3: CATSRGPTTDSNQPQHF; DNA: TGTGCCACCAGCAGAGGCCCCACAACCGATAGCAATCAGCCCCAGCATTTT
J: TRBJ2-5; D: .; V: TRBV9; size: few; CDR3: CASSVDLPSGQETQYF; DNA: TGTGCCAGCAGCGTAGACCTCCCCTCCGGCCAAGAGACCCAGTACTTC
J: TRBJ2-3; D: .; V: TRBV9; size: .; CDR3: CASSSRTPSGADTQYF; DNA: TGTGCCAGCAGCTCCCGGACTCCATCTGGGGCAGATACGCAGTATTTT
J: TRBJ2-4; D: TRBD1; V: TRBV12-3/TRBV12-4; size: .; CDR3: CASSLGSGGKNTQYF; DNA: TGTGCCAGCAGTTTAGGGTCAGGGGGCAAAAACACTCAGTACTTC
J: TRBJ1-1; D: .; V: TRBV29-1; size: .; CDR3: CSPRWGEDTEAFF; DNA: TGCAGCCCACGGTGGGGAGAGGACACTGAAGCTTTCTTT
J: TRBJ2-5; D: .; V: TRBV20-1; size: .; CDR3: CSARDLKQVQETQYF; DNA: TGCAGTGCTAGAGATCTGAAACAGGTCCAAGAGACCCAGTACTTC
J: TRBJ2-5; D: TRBD1; V: TRBV5-4; size: once; CDR3: CASSPGQGRQTQYF; DNA: TGTGCCAGCAGCCCCGGACAGGGACGGCAGACCCAGTACTTC
J: TRBJ1-4; D: TRBD1; V: TRBV27; size: few; CDR3: CASSGTENEKLLF; DNA: TGTGCCAGCAGCGGGACAGAAAATGAAAAACTGCTTTTT
J: TRBJ2-5; D: .; V: TRBV7-9; size: .; CDR3: CASSSSMVAVQETQYF; DNA: TGTGCCAGCAGCTCGTCGATGGTGGCGGTCCAGGAGACCCAGTACTTC
J: TRBJ2-6; D: .; V: TRBV5-1; size: .; CDR3: CASSRRAGANVLTF; DNA: TGCGCCAGCAGCCGTAGGGCCGGGGCCAACGTCCTGACTTTC
J: TRBJ2-1; D: .; V: TRBV10-3; size: .; CDR3: CAISESKGIEQFF; DNA: TGTGCCATCAGTGAGTCGAAGGGTATTGAGCAGTTCTTC
J: TRBJ2-5; D: .; V: TRBV5-1; size: .; CDR3: CASGDLSGDQETQYF; DNA: TGCGCCAGCGGAGATCTCAGCGGAGACCAAGAGACCCAGTACTTC
J: TRBJ1-4; D: .; V: TRBV28; size: few; CDR3: CASWREKLFF; DNA: TGTGCCAGTTGGAGAGAAAAACTGTTTTTT
J: TRBJ2-5; D: .; V: TRBV20-1; size: .; CDR3: CSADKLDGTQYF; DNA: TGCAGTGCTGATAAACTCGATGGGACCCAGTACTTC
J: TRBJ2-3; D: TRBD1; V: TRBV4-1; size: .; CDR3: CASSQDPGQLTDTQYF; DNA: TGCGCCAGCAGCCAAGACCCGGGACAGCTCACAGACACGCAGTATTTT
J: TRBJ2-7; D: .; V: TRBV12-3/TRBV12-4; size: .; CDR3: CASSRSTGHSYEQYF; DNA: TGTGCCAGCAGTCGCTCGACAGGCCACTCCTACGAGCAGTACTTC
J: TRBJ2-5; D: .; V: TRBV5-1; size: .; CDR3: CASSLMVAAQETQYF; DNA: TGCGCCAGCAGCTTGATGGTAGCAGCTCAAGAGACCCAGTACTTC
J: TRBJ1-4; D: .; V: TRBV10-3; size: .; CDR3: CAISVAATNERLFF; DNA: TGTGCCATCAGTGTCGCTGCAACTAATGAAAGACTGTTTTTT
J: TRBJ2-5; D: .; V: TRBV27; size: few; CDR3: CASSLGIAMGTQYF; DNA: TGTGCCAGCAGTTTAGGGATCGCTATGGGGACCCAGTACTTC
J: TRBJ2-7; D: .; V: TRBV4-1; size: .; CDR3: CASSQDGSGSFGEQYF; DNA: TGCGCCAGCAGCCAAGATGGTTCAGGTTCCTTCGGGGAGCAGTACTTC
J: TRBJ2-1; D: .; V: TRBV6-5; size: few; CDR3: CASSSRDSIYNEQFF; DNA: TGTGCCAGCAGCTCCCGAGACAGTATTTACAATGAGCAGTTCTTC
J: TRBJ1-2; D: .; V: TRBV12-3/TRBV12-4; size: .; CDR3: CVSSAGGYGYTF; DNA: TGTGTCAGCAGCGCCGGAGGCTATGGCTACACCTTC
J: TRBJ2-2; D: .; V: TRBV3-1; size: .; CDR3: CASSLRAGHSGELFF; DNA: TGTGCCAGCAGCCTCAGGGCAGGGCATAGCGGGGAGCTGTTTTTT
J: TRBJ1-2; D: .; V: TRBV2; size: .; CDR3: CASRLDSEGNGYTF; DNA: TGTGCCAGCAGACTGGACAGCGAGGGAAATGGCTACACCTTC
J: TRBJ2-7; D: .; V: TRBV20-1; size: .; CDR3: CSASAEYEQYF; DNA: TGCAGTGCTAGTGCCGAGTACGAGCAGTACTTC
J: TRBJ2-3; D: .; V: TRBV6-6; size: .; CDR3: CASRPRLSTDTQYF; DNA: TGTGCCAGCAGGCCTCGACTCAGCACAGATACGCAGTATTTT
J: TRBJ2-1; D: .; V: TRBV5-6; size: .; CDR3: CASTRARDYNEQFF; DNA: TGTGCCAGCACCCGGGCCAGGGACTACAATGAGCAGTTCTTC
J: TRBJ1-4; D: .; V: TRBV5-1; size: once; CDR3: CASSLERAHEKLFF; DNA: TGCGCCAGCAGCTTAGAGAGGGCGCATGAAAAACTGTTTTTT
J: TRBJ2-5; D: .; V: TRBV20-1; size: .; CDR3: CSARGDGQQETQYF; DNA: TGCAGTGCTAGGGGGGACGGGCAGCAGGAGACCCAGTACTTC
J: TRBJ1-6; D: .; V: TRBV29-1; size: few; CDR3: CSVTGYSPLHF; DNA: TGCAGCGTTACAGGCTATTCACCCCTCCACTTT
J: TRBJ1-4; D: TRBD1; V: TRBV7-3; size: few; CDR3: CASSPTGGEVEYDEKLFF; DNA: TGTGCCAGCAGCCCCACAGGGGGCGAAGTGGAGTACGATGAAAAACTGTTTTTT